This T cell receptor (beta chain) derives from a study of blood T cell repertoires in COVID-19. Turning to the study itself: Researchers got acute and convalescent COVID-19 samples from the United States, Italy and Spain. T cells, B-cell-depleted T cells, or PBMCs supplied cDNA or gDNA.

This clone was detected many times. In the authors' methods: The authors estimated nucleated cell counts from reference gene primer amplification. The protocol was immunoSEQ multiplex PCR, while the TCRdb copy is restricted to in-frame clones and leaves out a portion. V and J calls and clone size are as listed in that table; D and trimming were resolved from the DNA. The sample includes roughly 200,000 clones, over 75% of them seen just once. The germline V and J ends were trimmed by 2 bases and 7 bases, with 15 bases remaining between them. This CDR3 has 15 residues. Germline lookup yields CDR1 MDHEN and CDR2 SYDVKM.

Sequencing input: peripheral blood. V usage is TRBV28 and J usage is TRBJ2-1; D not certain. The sequence came from a human donor with active or convalescent COVID-19. The donor label of this sample is uncertain. CDR3 in amino acids: CASSLTSPARNEQFF. CDR3 nucleotide sequence: TGTGCCAGCAGTTTAACCTCCCCAGCTAGGAATGAGCAGTTCTTC.